This T cell receptor (beta chain) was documented in a study of molecular identifiers for immune sequencing clone quantification. Study-wide context: In replicates, RNA from around 20,000 or 100,000 naive CD8 cells was divided five ways and four parts were sequenced.

V was clipped by 5 bases and J by 1 base, with 12 bases between them. Germline V gene data show CDR1 as SEHNR and CDR2 as FQNEAQ (reference sequence). The length of the CDR3 is 14 residues. For naive CD8 T cells, sorting used the CD8+CD4-CCR7+CD45RA+ phenotype. The use of previously described methods and listed TCR primers produced the bulk TCR libraries. TCRdb passed the PCR reads through MiXCR, listing each CDR3 protein once. The sample lists under 15,000 distinct CDR3 sequences, about 15% occurring once. This clonotype is deemed medium-sized. The sample was naive CD8+ T cells from blood, with Jurkat cell RNA spiked in. Subset: FACS-sorted CD8+CD4-CCR7+CD45RA+ naive T cells. This sequence originates from a human donor in good health. Some libraries in this study had Jurkat cell RNA spiked in. The V and J genes are TRBV7-9 and TRBJ2-7; no clear D. The DNA for the CDR3 is TGTGCCAGCAGCACCCCGGGCAGATCCTACGAGCAGTACTTC. Its protein is CASSTPGRSYEQYF.